This passage covers 13 T cell receptor beta chains from one sample sequenced in a study of chemoradiotherapy in HPV16-positive cancers (dated 2022 in TCRdb). Library preparation was by the immunoSEQ multiplex PCR assay. Sourced from immuneACCESS, this table was stored by TCRdb with only in-frame sequences that have V and J called. A share of the clones is absent; for the studies checked, an unresolved V gene accounts for under half, and the remainder has no known explanation. A total of 6,500 or so clones appear in this sample, around 89% of them only once. The top ten constitute approximately 10% of the sample. Specimen: tumor tissue, collected from a patient who underwent chemoradiotherapy. These receptors were obtained from a human donor with HPV-associated anogenital cancer.

In its sample, this clone was seen a few times. V usage is TRBV4-1 and J usage is TRBJ2-6; D may be TRBD1 or TRBD2 (6 bases each). The germline gives CDR1 MGHRA, CDR2 YSYEKL. The CDR3 runs 18 residues. Trimming removed 0 bases at V and 0 bases at J, with 12 bases between. The CDR3 here is CASSQEGGSLSGANVLTF. The CDR3 coding sequence is TGCGCCAGCAGCCAAGAGGGGGGCTCCCTCTCTGGGGCCAACGTCCTGACTTTC.

This clone has more than one count but fewer than ten. The J gene is TRBJ2-1, the V gene TRBV11-2, with D possibly being TRBD2 (5 bases). V was shortened by 6 bases and J by 8 bases, with 11 bases between the two germline ends. The germline V gene has CDR1 SGHAT and CDR2 FQNNGV. The CDR3 is 12 residues long. The DNA for the CDR3 is TGTGCCAGCAGTCTCCGGGGTTATGAGCAGTTCTTC. Translating gives CASSLRGYEQFF.

The V gene is TRBV6-5, the J gene TRBJ2-1, with D perhaps TRBD1 (5 bases). Per the germline V gene, CDR1 is MNHEY and CDR2 is SVGAGI. The CDR3 totals 16 residues. With 2 bases removed from V and 0 bases from J, the gap between germline ends came to 11 bases. The chain's CDR3 is CASSYQGLSSYNEQFF. CDR3 in DNA: TGTGCCAGCAGTTACCAGGGCCTCAGCTCCTACAATGAGCAGTTCTTC.

The chain combines TRBV9 with TRBJ2-1; D unclear. This CDR3 spans 11 amino acids. Germline V gene sequence: CDR1 SGDLS, CDR2 YYNGEE. Trimming removed 5 bases at V and 8 bases at J, with 8 bases between. In nucleotides, the CDR3 is TGTGCCAGCAGTACAGAGGATGAGCAGTTCTTC. Protein product: CASSTEDEQFF. Combining the CDR3 with reference TRBV9 and TRBJ2-1 gives the whole variable domain DSGVTQTPKHLITATGQRVTLRCSPRSGDLSVYWYQQSLDQGLQFLIQYYNGEERAKGNILERFSAQQFPDLHSELNLSSLELGDSALYFCASSTEDEQFFGPGTRLTVL.

The rearrangement uses TRBV7-9 and TRBJ1-1; TRBD1 is a possible D gene (5 bases). Per the germline V gene, CDR1 is SEHNR and CDR2 is FQNEAQ (reference sequence). V dropped 5 bases and J dropped 1 base, with 17 bases sitting between them. The CDR3 length is 16 residues. The CDR3 sequence is CASSPTGGRENTEAFF. CDR3 coding DNA: TGTGCCAGCAGCCCTACTGGGGGGAGGGAGAACACTGAAGCTTTCTTT.

A single count supports this clone. J is TRBJ2-3 and V is TRBV6-6; no clear D gene. The CDR3 runs to 13 residues. CDR1 and CDR2 from the germline V gene are MNHNY and SVGAGI (reference sequence). Trimming stripped 6 bases from V and 1 base from J, with 8 bases between. CDR3 nucleotide sequence: TGTGCCAGCAGAAACGGTGGCACAGATACGCAGTATTTT. Amino acids: CASRNGGTDTQYF.

This clone was detected once. The V call is TRBV4-1, the J call TRBJ1-5; D unresolved. Trimming took off 2 bases at V and 8 bases at J, with 10 bases between the two ends. Germline loops: CDR1 MGHRA, CDR2 YSYEKL. This CDR3 has 13 amino acids. In DNA form, the CDR3 reads TGCGCCAGCAGCCAAAACTGGCGGGAGCCCCAGCATTTT. Its protein product is CASSQNWREPQHF.

The chain employs TRBV7-9 and TRBJ2-7; tentatively, D is TRBD1 (5 bases). The germline V and J ends were trimmed by 5 bases and 3 bases, with 11 bases remaining between them. CDR1 and CDR2 (germline): SEHNR, FQNEAQ (reference sequence). CDR3 length: 13 amino acids. The CDR3 here is CASSASQGYEQYF. The CDR3 DNA sequence: TGTGCCAGCAGCGCGAGCCAGGGCTACGAGCAGTACTTC.

The rearrangement uses TRBV4-1 and TRBJ2-5; weak D call: TRBD2 (6 bases). V was clipped by 2 bases and J by 3 bases, with 13 bases between them. CDR1 and CDR2 from the germline V gene are MGHRA and YSYEKL. The CDR3 is made up of 15 amino acids. DNA for the CDR3: TGCGCCAGCAGCCAACCCCTCGGGAGTAAAGAGACCCAGTACTTC. This sequence encodes CASSQPLGSKETQYF.

This clone has only a few counts. The genes are TRBV18 and TRBJ1-4; maybe TRBD1 (5 bases). The CDR3 contains 16 residues. Germline V CDR1 and CDR2: KGHSH, LQKENI. The V end was cut by 3 bases, the J end by 7 bases, with 18 bases between. DNA for the CDR3: TGTGCCAGCTCACCCAATTTCGGCCAGGGCGGTGAAAAACTGTTTTTT. Protein: CASSPNFGQGGEKLFF.

The chain links TRBV11-2 to TRBJ1-1; no clear D. The germline V and J ends were trimmed by 2 bases and 1 base, with 5 bases remaining between them. The CDR3 is made up of 13 amino acids. From germline, CDR1 is SGHAT and CDR2 FQNNGV. In DNA, the CDR3 is TGTGCCAGCAGCTTAAGAGAGAACACTGAAGCTTTCTTT. Residues: CASSLRENTEAFF.

This clone was detected once. The V call is TRBV14, the J call TRBJ2-7; 9 bases are a match to TRBD2. Germline V gene data show CDR1 as SGHDN and CDR2 as FVKESK. The CDR3 extends over 16 amino acids. Trimming at V came to 1 base and at J to 4 bases, leaving 8 bases not matched to a gene. The CDR3 sequence: CASSQGAAGGPYEQYF. Here the CDR3 DNA reads TGTGCCAGCAGCCAAGGTGCGGCGGGAGGGCCGTACGAGCAGTACTTC.

The V and J genes are TRBV4-2 and TRBJ2-1, with TRBD2 as a possible D gene (8 bases). V was clipped by 2 bases and J by 6 bases, with 23 bases between them. The CDR3 totals 18 residues. Germline CDR1 reads LGHNA; CDR2 reads YNFKEQ. In DNA, the CDR3 is TGTGCCAGCAGCCAAAGGGGGCTCGGTACTAGCGGCCTCAATGAGCAGTTCTTC. Translating it yields CASSQRGLGTSGLNEQFF.